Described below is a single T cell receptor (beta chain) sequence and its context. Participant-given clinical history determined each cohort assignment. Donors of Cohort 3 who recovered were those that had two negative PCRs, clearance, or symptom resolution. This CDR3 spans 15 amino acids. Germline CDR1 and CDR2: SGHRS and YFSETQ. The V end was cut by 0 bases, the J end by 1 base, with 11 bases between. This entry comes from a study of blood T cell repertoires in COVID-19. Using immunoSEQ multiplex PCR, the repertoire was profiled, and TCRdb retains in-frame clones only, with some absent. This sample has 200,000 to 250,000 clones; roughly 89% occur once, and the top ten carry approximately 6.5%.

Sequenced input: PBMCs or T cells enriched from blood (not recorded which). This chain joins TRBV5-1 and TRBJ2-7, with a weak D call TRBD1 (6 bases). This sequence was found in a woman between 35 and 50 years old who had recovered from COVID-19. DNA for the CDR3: TGCGCCAGCAGCTTGGGGGCAGGGGAGTCCTACGAGCAGTACTTC. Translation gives CASSLGAGESYEQYF.